These T cell receptor beta chains were read from a single sample in a study of CXCR3-negative and CXCR3-positive naive CD8 T cells. TCRdb reprocessed the 5' RACE reads, with one entry per CDR3 protein and no DNA. This table lists around 140,000 distinct CDR3 sequences. What was sequenced was naive CXCR3- CD8+ T cells from blood. The receptors originated from a human donor in good health. Some clones in this sample may be carry-over from other donors' samples. Both conserved end residues are part of each CDR3.

J,V,CDR3
TRBJ2-3,TRBV29-1,CSVDGRTSTDTQYF
TRBJ2-3,TRBV7-8,CASSLGSGHITDTQYF
TRBJ2-2,TRBV4-3,CASSQSSGTDSSGELFF
TRBJ2-1,TRBV13,CASSLGFTGSYNEQFF
TRBJ1-1,TRBV29-1,CSAIGRGLEAFF
TRBJ2-2,TRBV15,CATSLITGELFF
TRBJ2-1,TRBV12-3/TRBV12-4,CASSLPDEQLF
TRBJ1-5,TRBV28,CASSPTGRINQPQHF
TRBJ2-2,TRBV24-1,CATSDYRFSGDHGELFF
TRBJ2-7,TRBV12-3/TRBV12-4,CASVGGGSYEQYF
TRBJ2-3,TRBV12-3/TRBV12-4,CASGLAPSTDTQYF
TRBJ2-7,TRBV4-3,CASSQERTSGGYEQYF
TRBJ2-1,TRBV28,CASMVAGGAYNEQFF
TRBJ2-1,TRBV7-6,CASSLGVGFNEQFF
TRBJ2-3,TRBV7-8,CASSPGTKSKDTQYF
TRBJ2-1,TRBV29-1,CSVGTSAYNEQFF
TRBJ2-2,TRBV5-1,CASHHANTGELFF
TRBJ1-2,TRBV20-1,CSAIGPGQGANYGYTF
TRBJ2-7,TRBV7-6,CASSLTGGFAVEQYF
TRBJ2-1,TRBV29-1,CSVEGGIESNEQFF
TRBJ2-3,TRBV7-2,CASSPLGRVTGDTQYF
TRBJ2-1,TRBV29-1,CSVEGGRAGSTQFF
TRBJ1-1,TRBV5-6,CASSLLAGGFEAFF
TRBJ2-7,TRBV12-3/TRBV12-4,CASSLAGASGEQYF
TRBJ2-7,TRBV19,CASSSLTGNEQYF
TRBJ2-1,TRBV29-1,CSADGAGGVNEQFF
TRBJ1-1,TRBV5-1,CASSRERANTEAFF
TRBJ1-2,TRBV9,CASSGNPGLTLGSYGYTF
TRBJ2-7,TRBV5-1,CASSLDLAGPTYEQYF
TRBJ1-5,TRBV25-1,CASRDSGGNQPQHF
TRBJ1-5,TRBV5-5,CASSLGQGNNQPQHF
TRBJ2-1,TRBV9,CASSVGAGERNEQFF
TRBJ2-1,TRBV27,CASRQGLARDNEQFF
TRBJ2-7,TRBV6-5,CASGVGTGLYEQYF
TRBJ2-5,TRBV29-1,CSVELPGDSQETQYF
TRBJ2-3,TRBV4-3,CASSQDPSGGPTDTQYF
TRBJ2-7,TRBV28,CASSLAGYSYEQYF
TRBJ1-1,TRBV7-9,CASSPPGTSMNTEAFF
TRBJ2-7,TRBV3-1,CASSRGLAGVRSYEQYF
TRBJ2-6,TRBV7-9,CASSLDSRGSSGANVLTF
TRBJ2-3,TRBV4-1,CASSQVVGTNPTDTQYF
TRBJ1-2,TRBV7-2,CASSFGGAYYGYTF
TRBJ1-1,TRBV3-1,CASSQDGAGYSLVEAFF
TRBJ2-5,TRBV7-9,CAGTGGYQETQYF
TRBJ2-7,TRBV6-5,CASSYPDGGEGLHEQYF
TRBJ2-3,TRBV7-2,CASNRDLGGTDTQYF
TRBJ1-5,TRBV3-1,CASSKRSGGTQPQHF
TRBJ2-7,TRBV29-1,CSVPGLAGGNYEQYF
TRBJ2-1,TRBV7-3,CASSLGPRYNEQFF
TRBJ2-7,TRBV24-1,CATSDWTGATSYEQYF
TRBJ1-2,TRBV4-1,CASSQDPGTTGGDNYGYTF
TRBJ2-2,TRBV29-1,CSVVGDKNTGELFF
TRBJ2-7,TRBV11-2,CASSMTSGLSGTYEQYF
TRBJ2-2,TRBV19,CASSIRTGPTGELFF
TRBJ2-1,TRBV29-1,CSVGPALIAGGPNNEQFF
TRBJ1-1,TRBV29-1,CSVWGLNTEAFF
TRBJ1-5,TRBV7-9,CASSLDEGREQPQHF
TRBJ2-7,TRBV12-3/TRBV12-4,CASSFVLNSYEQYF
TRBJ2-1,TRBV21-1,CASSKGRLDEYNEQFF
TRBJ2-7,TRBV20-1,CSARQGTYEQYF